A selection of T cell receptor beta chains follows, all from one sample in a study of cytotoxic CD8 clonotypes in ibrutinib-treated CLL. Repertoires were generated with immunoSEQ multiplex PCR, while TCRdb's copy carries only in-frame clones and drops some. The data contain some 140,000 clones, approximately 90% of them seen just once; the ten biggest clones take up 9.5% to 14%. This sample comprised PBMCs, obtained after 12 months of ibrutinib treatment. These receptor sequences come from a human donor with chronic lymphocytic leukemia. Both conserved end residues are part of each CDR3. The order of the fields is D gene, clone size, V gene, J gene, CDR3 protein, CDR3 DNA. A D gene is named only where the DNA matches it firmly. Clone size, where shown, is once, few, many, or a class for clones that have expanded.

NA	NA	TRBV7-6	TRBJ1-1	CASSRGQPAMNTEAFF	TGTGCCAGCAGCCGAGGACAGCCTGCAATGAACACTGAAGCTTTCTTT
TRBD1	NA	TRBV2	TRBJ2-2	CASSDRGNTGELFF	TGTGCCAGCAGCGACAGGGGGAACACCGGGGAGCTGTTTTTT
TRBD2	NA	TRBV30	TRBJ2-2	CAWSASVLAGTGELFF	TGTGCCTGGAGTGCTTCGGTTCTAGCGGGTACCGGGGAGCTGTTTTTT
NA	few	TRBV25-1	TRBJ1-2	CASRGQPYGYTF	TGTGCCAGCCGCGGACAGCCCTATGGCTACACCTTC
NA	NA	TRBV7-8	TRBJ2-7	CASSVLGDPKQYF	TGTGCCAGCAGCGTACTTGGGGATCCCAAGCAGTACTTC
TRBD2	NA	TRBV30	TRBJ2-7	CAWRLAGGGYEQYF	TGTGCCTGGAGACTAGCGGGAGGGGGCTACGAGCAGTACTTC
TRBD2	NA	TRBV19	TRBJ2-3	CATQSSGRENTQYF	TGTGCCACGCAGTCTAGCGGGAGAGAAAATACGCAGTATTTT
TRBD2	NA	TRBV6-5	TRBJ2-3	CASSYAGRAEGYAQYF	TGTGCCAGCAGTTACGCGGGGAGGGCGGAGGGGTATGCGCAGTATTTT
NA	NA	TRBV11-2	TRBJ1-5	CASSLGDNQPQHF	TGTGCCAGCAGCTTAGGCGACAATCAGCCCCAGCATTTT
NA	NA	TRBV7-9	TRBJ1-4	CASSLASGTEKLFF	TGTGCCAGCAGCTTAGCGTCAGGGACGGAAAAACTGTTTTTT
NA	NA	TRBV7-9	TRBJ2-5	CASSLELSQETQYF	TGTGCCAGCAGCTTAGAACTATCCCAAGAGACCCAGTACTTC
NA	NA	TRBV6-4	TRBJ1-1	CASRKDSMNTEAFF	TGTGCCAGCAGGAAGGACAGTATGAACACTGAAGCTTTCTTT
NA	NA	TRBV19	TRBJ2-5	CASSISLMGLAQETQYF	TGTGCCAGTAGTATCTCTTTAATGGGGCTCGCCCAAGAGACCCAGTACTTC
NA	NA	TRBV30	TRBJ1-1	CAWSVRSLKAFF	TGTGCCTGGAGTGTAAGGTCGTTGAAGGCTTTCTTT
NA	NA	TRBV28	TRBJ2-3	CASSAYRIIPDTQYF	TGTGCCAGCAGTGCATACCGGATAATTCCAGATACGCAGTATTTT
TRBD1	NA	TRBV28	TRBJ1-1	CASRGTGMNTEAFF	TGTGCCAGCAGGGGGACAGGGATGAACACTGAAGCTTTCTTT
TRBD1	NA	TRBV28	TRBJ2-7	CASSVPGQGTYEQYF	TGTGCCAGCAGTGTGCCGGGACAGGGGACCTACGAGCAGTACTTC
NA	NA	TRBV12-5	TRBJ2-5	CASGNDQGSTQTQYF	TGTGCTAGTGGAAATGACCAGGGAAGTACCCAGACCCAGTACTTC
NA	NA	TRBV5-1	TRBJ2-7	CASSSNPEGSYEQYF	TGCGCCAGCAGCTCGAACCCAGAGGGTTCCTACGAGCAGTACTTC
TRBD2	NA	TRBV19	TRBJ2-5	CASRPSGRTLPGETQYF	TGTGCCAGTAGGCCTAGCGGGAGGACCCTACCGGGGGAGACCCAGTACTTC
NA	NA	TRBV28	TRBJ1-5	CASSLEIVNQPQHF	TGTGCCAGCAGTTTAGAGATAGTTAATCAGCCCCAGCATTTT
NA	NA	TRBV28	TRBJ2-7	CASRPGPREQYF	TGTGCCAGCAGGCCCGGGCCTAGAGAGCAGTACTTC
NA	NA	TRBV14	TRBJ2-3	CASSHLLGGRTDTQYF	TGTGCCAGCAGCCACCTGTTGGGTGGCCGCACAGATACGCAGTATTTT
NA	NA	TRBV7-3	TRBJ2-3	CASSPEGLTDTQYF	TGTGCCAGCAGCCCGGAAGGACTCACAGATACGCAGTATTTT
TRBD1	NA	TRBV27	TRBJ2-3	CASSLGRGSGTDTQYF	TGTGCCAGCAGTTTAGGCAGGGGGTCTGGCACAGATACGCAGTATTTT
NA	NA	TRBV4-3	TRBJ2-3	CASSQDWAPDTQYF	TGCGCCAGCAGCCAAGATTGGGCGCCAGATACGCAGTATTTT
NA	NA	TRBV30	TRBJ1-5	CAWSVARGPYSNQPQHF	TGTGCCTGGAGTGTAGCCAGAGGGCCTTATAGCAATCAGCCCCAGCATTTT
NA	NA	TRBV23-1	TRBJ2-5	CASLKAEVGETQYF	TGCGCCAGCCTTAAAGCGGAGGTCGGGGAGACCCAGTACTTC
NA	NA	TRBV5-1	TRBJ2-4	CASSEGNIQYF	TGCGCCAGCTCTGAGGGAAACATTCAGTACTTC
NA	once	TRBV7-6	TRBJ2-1	CASSLGEFGYNEQFF	TGTGCCAGCAGCTTAGGCGAGTTTGGTTACAATGAGCAGTTCTTC
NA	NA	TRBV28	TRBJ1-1	CASSSDVWGRTEAFF	TGTGCCAGCAGTTCCGATGTCTGGGGAAGGACTGAAGCTTTCTTT
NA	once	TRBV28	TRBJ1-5	CASSSLNQPQHF	TGTGCCAGCAGTTCGTTAAATCAGCCCCAGCATTTT
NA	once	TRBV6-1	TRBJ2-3	CASSGRAWEALNTQYF	TGTGCCAGCAGTGGACGCGCGTGGGAGGCCTTAAATACGCAGTATTTT
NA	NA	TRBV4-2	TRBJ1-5	CASSQDRVGQLVSNQPQHF	TGTGCCAGCAGCCAAGATCGTGTGGGACAACTCGTAAGCAATCAGCCCCAGCATTTT
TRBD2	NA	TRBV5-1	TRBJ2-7	CASSPGLAGREQYF	TGCGCCAGCAGCCCAGGACTAGCTGGTCGCGAGCAGTACTTC
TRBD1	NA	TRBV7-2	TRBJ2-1	CASSIRDRGYNEQFF	TGTGCCAGCAGCATCCGGGACAGGGGGTACAATGAGCAGTTCTTC
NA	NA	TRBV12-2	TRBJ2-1	CASRSPRGTSGTDNEQFF	TGTGCAAGTCGCTCCCCTCGGGGCACTAGCGGGACGGACAATGAGCAGTTCTTC
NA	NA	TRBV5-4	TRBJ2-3	CASSLFSGGRTDTQYF	TGTGCCAGCAGCTTGTTCAGTGGAGGGCGCACAGATACGCAGTATTTT